The 19 T cell receptor beta chains reported below all come from one sample, sequenced in a study of blood T cells in healthy people across ages. The second PCR ran about 6 to 12 cycles with a sample-barcoded 5' primer and J-beta primers. TCRdb recomputed calls from the 5' RACE reads with MiXCR, one row per CDR3 protein. Counted here are some 850,000 distinct CDR3 sequences, approximately 24% occurring once; the ten biggest clones make up around 2.9%. The sample was also linked to a second study, of T cells of mothers and their children.

Sequencing was performed on blood. Receptor source: a boy younger than 18 in good health.

The sample holds a few counts of this clonotype. The chain combines TRBV5-1 with TRBJ2-1; perhaps D is TRBD1 or TRBD2 (5 bases each). CDR1 is SGHRS and CDR2 is YFSETQ in the germline V gene. The CDR3 contains 17 residues. V lost 1 base to trimming and J lost 2 bases, with 16 bases between them. This CDR3 reads CASSLRVRERTYNEQFF. CDR3 in DNA: TGCGCCAGCAGCTTGCGGGTCAGGGAGAGGACCTACAATGAGCAGTTCTTC.

This chain links TRBV5-1 with TRBJ2-7, with 9 bases fitting TRBD2. Germline trimming cut 0 bases from V and 4 bases from J; bases unmatched to any gene: 8. CDR1 is SGHRS and CDR2 is YFSETQ in the germline V gene. The CDR3 totals 16 residues. CDR3 nucleotides: TGCGCCAGCAGCTTGGTGACTAGCGGCGATCTTTACGAGCAGTACTTC. Amino acid sequence: CASSLVTSGDLYEQYF.

This clonotype appeared a few times. The chain joins TRBV29-1 to TRBJ2-4, with 7 bases aligning to TRBD1. The V gene's germline CDR1 is SQVTM and CDR2 ANQGSEA. V lost 4 bases to trimming and J lost 7 bases; unmatched junction nucleotides: 10. CDR3 size: 14 residues. CDR3: CSVAVSTGINIQYF. The CDR3 nucleotides are TGCAGCGTTGCGGTCTCGACAGGGATTAACATTCAGTACTTC. The full variable domain, completed using reference TRBV29-1 and TRBJ2-4, is SAVISQKPSRDICQRGTSLTIQCQVDSQVTMMFWYRQQPGQSLTLIATANQGSEATYESGFVIDKFPISRPNLTFSTLTVSNMSPEDSSIYLCSVAVSTGINIQYFGAGTRLSVL.

This clonotype was observed a handful of times. The J gene is TRBJ1-1, the V gene TRBV7-2, with D hard to call. The germline V gene encodes CDR1 SGHTA and CDR2 FQGNSA. Trimming cost V 0 bases and J 0 bases, with 8 bases left between them. The CDR3 is made up of 15 amino acids. In DNA form, the CDR3 reads TGTGCCAGCAGCTTAGCTGGGAGTATGAACACTGAAGCTTTCTTT. Translated, it gives CASSLAGSMNTEAFF.

Here the CDR3 reads CATSRGQDISGNTIYF. CDR3 bases: TGTGCCACCAGCAGAGGACAGGATATCTCTGGAAACACCATATATTTT. The chain couples TRBV15 to TRBJ1-3; TRBD1 is a possible D gene (6 bases). Germline assignment: CDR1 LNHNV and CDR2 YYDKDF (reference sequence). V lost 1 base, J lost 0 bases, and 10 bases lay in between. The CDR3 spans 16 residues.

There are a few counts of this clonotype. V and J are TRBV20-1 and TRBJ2-5; 8 positions match TRBD2. The J call may be incorrect, as the DNA end agrees better with TRBJ2-1. The CDR3 loop spans 12 amino acids. Germline V gene data show CDR1 as DFQATT and CDR2 as SNEGSKA (reference sequence). DNA for the CDR3: TGCAGTGCTAGCGGGGGGGGTAGGAAGCAGTTCTTC. Amino acid sequence: CSASGGGRKQFF.

The chain is built from TRBV5-1 and TRBJ2-1, with TRBD2 matching over 11 bases. This CDR3 contains 16 residues. Unmatched junction bases numbered 3, after V lost 0 bases and J lost 4 bases. Germline V gives CDR1 SGHRS, CDR2 YFSETQ. The DNA for the CDR3 is TGCGCCAGCAGCTTGGATATAGCGGGAGGGTACAATGAGCAGTTCTTC. Translating gives CASSLDIAGGYNEQFF.

A few counts support this clonotype. V usage is TRBV20-1 and J usage is TRBJ2-7, with 7 bases aligning to TRBD2. CDR3 length: 13 residues. Trimming took 2 bases from V and 4 from J; bases not matched to a gene: 5. Looked up from germline, CDR1 is DFQATT and CDR2 is SNEGSKA (reference sequence). The CDR3 sequence is CSARSGLRYEQYF. The CDR3, as DNA: TGCAGTGCTAGATCGGGACTAAGGTACGAGCAGTACTTC.

This clonotype turned up a few times. This sequence joins TRBV6-5 and TRBJ2-3, with a weak D call TRBD1 (6 bases). This CDR3 is 16 amino acids long. Per the germline V gene, CDR1 is MNHEY and CDR2 is SVGAGI. V was pared by 2 bases and J by 5 bases, with 17 bases between. CDR3 region: CASSYGTGIFGDTQYF. As DNA, the CDR3 is TGTGCCAGCAGTTACGGAACAGGGATCTTCGGAGATACGCAGTATTTT.

This clonotype was counted between two and nine times. The chain recombines TRBV11-2 with TRBJ2-4, with 9 bases fitting TRBD1. Trimming took 3 bases from V and 8 from J; bases not matched to a gene: 5. Germline assignment: CDR1 SGHAT and CDR2 FQNNGV. The CDR3 loop spans 14 amino acids. The CDR3 region has the DNA TGTGCCAGCAGCTTGCGGGACAGGGTCCACATTCAGTACTTC. Amino acids: CASSLRDRVHIQYF.

This rearrangement joins TRBV28 to TRBJ2-7; no firm D call. The CDR3 contains 12 residues. V lost 8 bases and J 1 base, leaving 9 bases between the germline ends. Germline values: CDR1 MDHEN, CDR2 SYDVKM. CDR3 residues: CASGFRSYEQYF. In nucleotides, the CDR3 is TGTGCCAGCGGATTCAGGTCCTACGAGCAGTACTTC.

The rearrangement links TRBV5-1 to TRBJ1-4; TRBD1 is a possible D gene (6 bases). CDR1 is SGHRS and CDR2 is YFSETQ in the germline V gene. The CDR3 has 15 residues. V shed 7 bases and J shed 5 bases, with 18 bases lying between them. CDR3 protein: CASSPGGARNEKLFF. For the CDR3, the DNA is TGCGCCAGCTCCCCCGGGGGCGCGCGGAATGAAAAACTGTTTTTT. The full variable domain, in which reference TRBV5-1 and TRBJ1-4 provide the parts outside the CDR3, is KAGVTQTPRYLIKTRGQQVTLSCSPISGHRSVSWYQQTPGQGLQFLFEYFSETQRNKGNFPGRFSGRQFSNSRSEMNVSTLELGDSALYLCASSPGGARNEKLFFGSGTQLSVL.

The DNA for the CDR3 is TGCAGCGTTTGTTCCGGGGGGAACACAGATACGCAGTATTTT. Its protein is CSVCSGGNTDTQYF. The chain links TRBV29-1 to TRBJ2-3; 7 bases line up with TRBD2. CDR1 SQVTM and CDR2 ANQGSEA come from the germline V gene. Trimming cost V 5 bases and J 2 bases; bases outside gene matches: 7. The CDR3 is made up of 14 amino acids.

This clonotype came up a few times. V usage is TRBV7-9 and J usage is TRBJ2-2; D unclear. CDR1 SEHNR and CDR2 FQNEAQ come from the germline V gene (reference sequence). This CDR3 is built from 15 residues. V dropped 6 bases and J dropped 4 bases, with 15 bases sitting between them. CDR3 in amino acids: CASRSRRRITGELFF. Here the CDR3 DNA reads TGTGCCAGCAGATCCCGGCGTCGCATCACCGGGGAGCTGTTTTTT.

V usage is TRBV2 and J usage is TRBJ2-4, with D unclear. V shed 8 bases and J shed 2 bases, with 22 bases lying between them. Germline V gene lookup returns CDR1 SNHLY and CDR2 FYNNEI. CDR3 size: 17 residues. The CDR3 DNA reads as TGTGCCAGCTGGGAAGCCCGGGCCAGCCTGACCAAAAACATTCAGTACTTC. It is translated as CASWEARASLTKNIQYF.

The DNA of the CDR3 is TGTGCCAGCAGCCCACGGGACAGGGCCGAAACCTCTGGGGCCAACGTCCTGACTTTC. Amino acids: CASSPRDRAETSGANVLTF. The J gene is TRBJ2-6, the V gene TRBV7-9, with 9 nucleotides matching TRBD1. The V and J ends lost 5 bases and 0 bases, in that order; junction bases with no gene match: 11. CDR1 and CDR2 (germline): SEHNR, FQNEAQ (reference sequence). The CDR3 has 19 amino acids.

This clonotype was counted a few times. V usage is TRBV14 and J usage is TRBJ2-1, with D uncertain. This CDR3 contains 11 residues. Germline V lookup: CDR1 SGHDN, CDR2 FVKESK. V was clipped by 4 bases and J by 9 bases, with 7 bases between them. Here the CDR3 reads CASSRPGEQFF. The CDR3 bases are TGTGCCAGCAGCCGCCCGGGTGAGCAGTTCTTC.

The chain combines TRBV6-5 with TRBJ2-7; 10 positions agree with TRBD1. The V gene's germline CDR1 is MNHEY and CDR2 SVGAGI. The CDR3 length is 15 residues. J gave up 5 bases and V 5 bases, and 9 bases lay outside the gene matches. The chain's CDR3 is CASSPFGQGVHEQYF. DNA of the CDR3: TGTGCCAGCAGTCCCTTCGGACAGGGGGTCCACGAGCAGTACTTC.

This clonotype was counted only a few times. V usage is TRBV20-1 and J usage is TRBJ1-2, with 7 bases fitting TRBD1. The V segment lost 7 bases and the J segment 5 bases; nucleotides outside the gene matches: 10. Germline V gives CDR1 DFQATT, CDR2 SNEGSKA (reference sequence). This CDR3 spans 13 amino acids. CDR3 coding DNA: TGCAGTGGAACCCAGGGGGAAGGTTATGGCTACACCTTC. Translation gives CSGTQGEGYGYTF.